The clone carrying this T cell receptor (beta chain) was seen more than once but under ten times. What it binds is not known. TCR cDNA molecules each had a unique molecular identifier. Each CDR3 protein gets one entry after TCRdb re-called the 5' RACE reads with MiXCR. This sample has about 20,000 distinct CDR3 sequences; 15% to 20% occur once, and the top ten carry about 30%. This CDR3 has 18 amino acids. Trimming left V 3 bases short and J 4 bases short, with 19 bases between. Germline CDR1 SGHDN, CDR2 FVKESK. Time point: sample taken at primary tumor resection. The cohort: about 79 early-stage, untreated non-small cell lung cancer patients. Extraction of whole RNA from tumor, nontumor lung or frozen PBMC preceded unsorted sequencing. This sample is drawn from a study of spatial heterogeneity in lung cancer. Overall study results and limits: Tumoral mutation counts were tracked by counts of expanded intratumoral alpha and beta TCRs.

This TCR was recovered from a female donor with early-stage non-small cell lung cancer. The source was lung tumor tissue, collected at surgery. The chain recombines TRBV14 with TRBJ2-6, with D maybe TRBD2 (7 bases). In nucleotides, the CDR3 is TGTGCCAGCAGCCACCTCGAACGGGGGGCTGCAGGGGCCAACGTCCTGACTTTC. This encodes CASSHLERGAAGANVLTF.